This T cell receptor beta chain was recorded in a study of post-analysis software for immune sequencing data. Tagging with unique molecular identifiers was a feature of the TCR beta cDNA libraries. TCRdb called the PCR reads again in MiXCR, with one record for every CDR3 protein. The table records hundreds of thousands of distinct CDR3 sequences, 25% to 30% of them present only once. This clonotype was seen only a few times. The clonotype comes from a girl aged 10-17 years with multiple sclerosis. Sequenced material: blood.

CDR3 bases: TGTGCCAGCAGATTCGACTTGGTCGGTCAGCCCCAGCATTTT. This encodes CASRFDLVGQPQHF. The V and J genes are TRBV6-2 or TRBV6-3 and TRBJ1-5; no clear D. This CDR3 contains 14 residues. The germline V and J ends were trimmed by 6 bases and 6 bases, with 15 bases remaining between them. In germline, CDR1 is MNHEY, CDR2 SVGEGT.